This TCR beta chain was captured in a study of blood T cells in healthy people across ages. Points from the study as a whole: Considered underestimates were the diversity estimates obtained from one million T cells.

The V gene's germline CDR1 is ENHRY and CDR2 SYGVKD. V was pared by 7 bases and J by 3 bases, with 12 bases between. There are 13 residues in the CDR3. A note on this clonotype: Antigen: not known.

No fewer than 7 million PBMCs went into each sample. The use of a sample-barcoded 5' primer and a J-beta primer mix characterized a second PCR of roughly 6 to 12 cycles. Unique molecular identifiers of 12 random nucleotides labeled each cDNA. MiXCR was run by TCRdb on the 5' RACE reads, yielding one entry per CDR3 protein. The table has around 800,000 distinct CDR3 sequences, around two thirds seen once. Sequenced sample: blood. This sequence originates from a man between 25 and 39 years old in good health. This chain joins TRBV10-3 and TRBJ2-5; D is unresolved. DNA for the CDR3: TGTGCCATCAACTCGGGCCCCGAAGAGACCCAGTACTTC. It yields the protein CAINSGPEETQYF.